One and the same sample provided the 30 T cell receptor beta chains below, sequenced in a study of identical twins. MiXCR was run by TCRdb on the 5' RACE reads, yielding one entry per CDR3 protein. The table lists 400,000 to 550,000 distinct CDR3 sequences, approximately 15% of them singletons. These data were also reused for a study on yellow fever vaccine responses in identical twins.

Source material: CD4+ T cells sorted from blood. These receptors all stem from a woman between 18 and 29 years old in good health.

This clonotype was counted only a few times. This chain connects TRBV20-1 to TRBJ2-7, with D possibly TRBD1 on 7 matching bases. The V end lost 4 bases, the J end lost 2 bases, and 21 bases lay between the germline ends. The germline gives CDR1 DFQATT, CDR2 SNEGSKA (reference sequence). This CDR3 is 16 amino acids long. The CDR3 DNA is TGCAGTGCTATAACAGGGGCGGGATCGATAACCTACGAGCAGTACTTC. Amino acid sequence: CSAITGAGSITYEQYF.

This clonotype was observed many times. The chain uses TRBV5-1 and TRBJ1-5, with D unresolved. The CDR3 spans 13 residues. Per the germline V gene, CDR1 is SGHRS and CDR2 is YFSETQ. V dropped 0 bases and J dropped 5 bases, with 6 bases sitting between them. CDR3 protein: CASSLVGDQPQHF. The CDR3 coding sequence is TGCGCCAGCAGCTTGGTCGGGGATCAGCCCCAGCATTTT.

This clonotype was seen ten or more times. CDR3 DNA: TGCAGCGTTCGACCACAGGGCCCTGGTGAAAAACTGTTTTTT. Protein product: CSVRPQGPGEKLFF. This sequence joins TRBV29-1 and TRBJ1-4, with D tentatively TRBD1 (6 bases). The V end lost 5 bases, the J end lost 7 bases, and 17 bases lay between the germline ends. In germline, CDR1 is SQVTM, CDR2 ANQGSEA. The CDR3 covers 14 residues.

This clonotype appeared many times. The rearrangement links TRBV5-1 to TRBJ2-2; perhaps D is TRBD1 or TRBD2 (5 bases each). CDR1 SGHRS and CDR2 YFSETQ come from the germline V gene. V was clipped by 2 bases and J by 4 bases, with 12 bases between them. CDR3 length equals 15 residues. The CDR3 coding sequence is TGCGCCAGCAGCTTCCGGGGCGACGGCACCGGGGAGCTGTTTTTT. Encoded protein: CASSFRGDGTGELFF.

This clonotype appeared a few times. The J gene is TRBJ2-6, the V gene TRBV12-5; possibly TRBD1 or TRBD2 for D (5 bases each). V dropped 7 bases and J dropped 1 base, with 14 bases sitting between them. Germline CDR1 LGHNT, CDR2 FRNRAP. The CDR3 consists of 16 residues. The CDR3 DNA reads TGTGCTAGTGCTCCGAGTGGGGGTTCTGGGGCCAACGTCCTGACTTTC. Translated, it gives CASAPSGGSGANVLTF.

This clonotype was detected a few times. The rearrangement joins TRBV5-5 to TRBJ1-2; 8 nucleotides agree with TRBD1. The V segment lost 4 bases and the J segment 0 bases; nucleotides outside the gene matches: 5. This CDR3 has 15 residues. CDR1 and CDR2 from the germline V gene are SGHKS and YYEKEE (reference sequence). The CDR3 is CASSAGTGANYGYTF. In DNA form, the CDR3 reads TGTGCCAGCAGCGCCGGGACAGGAGCTAACTATGGCTACACCTTC.

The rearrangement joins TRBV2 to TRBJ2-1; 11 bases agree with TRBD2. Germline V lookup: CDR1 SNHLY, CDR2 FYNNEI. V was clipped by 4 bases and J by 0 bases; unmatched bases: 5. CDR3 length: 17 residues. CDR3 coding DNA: TGTGCCAGCAGTGCTCTAGCGGGGGGACTCTCCTACAATGAGCAGTTCTTC. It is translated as CASSALAGGLSYNEQFF.

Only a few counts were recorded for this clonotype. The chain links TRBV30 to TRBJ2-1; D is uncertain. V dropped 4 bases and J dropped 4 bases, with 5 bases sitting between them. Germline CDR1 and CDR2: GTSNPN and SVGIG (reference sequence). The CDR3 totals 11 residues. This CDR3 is CAWIRYNEQFF. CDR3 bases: TGTGCCTGGATACGGTACAATGAGCAGTTCTTC.

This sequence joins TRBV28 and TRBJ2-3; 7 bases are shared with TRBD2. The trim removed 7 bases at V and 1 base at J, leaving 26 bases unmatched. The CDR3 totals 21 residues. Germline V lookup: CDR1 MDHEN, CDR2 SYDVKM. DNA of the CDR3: TGTGCCAGCACCCCCATGGTGGGCCGTGGGCGGGAGTCATCCCGCACAGATACGCAGTATTTT. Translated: CASTPMVGRGRESSRTDTQYF.

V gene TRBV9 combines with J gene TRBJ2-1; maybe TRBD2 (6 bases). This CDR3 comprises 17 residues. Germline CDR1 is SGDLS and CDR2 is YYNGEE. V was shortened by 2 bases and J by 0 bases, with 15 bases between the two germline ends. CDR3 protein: CASSVTRLGSSYNEQFF. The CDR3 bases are TGTGCCAGCAGCGTCACCCGACTAGGGAGCTCCTACAATGAGCAGTTCTTC.

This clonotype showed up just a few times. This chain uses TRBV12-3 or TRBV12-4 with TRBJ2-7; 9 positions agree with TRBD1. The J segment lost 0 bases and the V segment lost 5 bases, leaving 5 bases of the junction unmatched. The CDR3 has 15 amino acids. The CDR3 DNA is TGTGCCAGCAGTGCACGACAGGGGGGCTCCTACGAGCAGTACTTC. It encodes CASSARQGGSYEQYF.

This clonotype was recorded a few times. The CDR3: CASSQLAGSGELFF. In nucleotides, the CDR3 is TGTGCCAGCAGCCAACTAGCGGGGTCCGGGGAGCTGTTTTTT. The gene calls are TRBV3-1 and TRBJ2-2, with 9 bases matching TRBD2. In germline, CDR1 is LGHDT, CDR2 YNNKEL (reference sequence). The CDR3 sequence is 14 residues long. V lost 2 bases, J lost 6 bases, and 1 base stayed unmatched.

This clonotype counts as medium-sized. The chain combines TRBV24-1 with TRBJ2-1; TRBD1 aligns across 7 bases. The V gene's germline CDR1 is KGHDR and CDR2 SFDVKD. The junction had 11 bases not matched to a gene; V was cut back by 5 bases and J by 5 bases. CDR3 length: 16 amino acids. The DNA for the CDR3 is TGTGCCACCAGTGCCCCAACGGGACAGAAGAACAATGAGCAGTTCTTC. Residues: CATSAPTGQKNNEQFF.

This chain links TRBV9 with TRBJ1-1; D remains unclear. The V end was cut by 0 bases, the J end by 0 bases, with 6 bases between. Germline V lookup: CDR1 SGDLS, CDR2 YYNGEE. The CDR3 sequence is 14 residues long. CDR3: CASSVAGMNTEAFF. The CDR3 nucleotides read TGTGCCAGCAGCGTAGCCGGAATGAACACTGAAGCTTTCTTT.

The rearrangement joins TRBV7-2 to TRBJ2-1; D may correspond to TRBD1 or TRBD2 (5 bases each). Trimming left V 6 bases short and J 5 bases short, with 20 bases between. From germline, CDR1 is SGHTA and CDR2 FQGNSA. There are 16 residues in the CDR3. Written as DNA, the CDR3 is TGTGCCAGCAGGGTGAGGGCAGGGATTAATAACAATGAGCAGTTCTTC. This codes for CASRVRAGINNNEQFF.

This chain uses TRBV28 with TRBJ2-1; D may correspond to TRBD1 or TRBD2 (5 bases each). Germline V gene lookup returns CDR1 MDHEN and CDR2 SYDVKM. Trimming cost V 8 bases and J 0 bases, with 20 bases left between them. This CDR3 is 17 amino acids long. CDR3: CASPPARGWGSYNEQFF. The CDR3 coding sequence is TGTGCCAGCCCCCCGGCGAGGGGTTGGGGCTCCTACAATGAGCAGTTCTTC.

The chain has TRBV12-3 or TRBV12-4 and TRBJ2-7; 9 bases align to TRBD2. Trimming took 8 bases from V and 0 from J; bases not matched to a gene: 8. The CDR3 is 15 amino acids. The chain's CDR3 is CASSIAGGISYEQYF. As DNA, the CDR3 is TGTGCCAGCTCAATTGCGGGAGGGATCTCCTACGAGCAGTACTTC.

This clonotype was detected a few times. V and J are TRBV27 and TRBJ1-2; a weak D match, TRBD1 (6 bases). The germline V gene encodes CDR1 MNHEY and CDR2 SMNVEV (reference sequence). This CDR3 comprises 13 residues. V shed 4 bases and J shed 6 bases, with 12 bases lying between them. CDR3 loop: CASSSYQGNGYTF. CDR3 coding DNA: TGTGCCAGCAGTTCATACCAGGGGAATGGCTACACCTTC.

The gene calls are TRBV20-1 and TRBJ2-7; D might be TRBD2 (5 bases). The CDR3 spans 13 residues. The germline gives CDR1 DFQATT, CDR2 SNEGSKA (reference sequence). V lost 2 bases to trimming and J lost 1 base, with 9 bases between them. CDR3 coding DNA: TGCAGTGCTAGACTCCCGGGATCCTACGAGCAGTACTTC. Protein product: CSARLPGSYEQYF.

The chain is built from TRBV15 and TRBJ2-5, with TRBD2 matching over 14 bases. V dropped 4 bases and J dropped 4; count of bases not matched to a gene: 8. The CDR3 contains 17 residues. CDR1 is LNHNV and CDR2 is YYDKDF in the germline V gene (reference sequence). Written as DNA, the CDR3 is TGTGCCACCAGCACGGGACTAGCGGGAGACTGGAGAGAGACCCAGTACTTC. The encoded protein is CATSTGLAGDWRETQYF.

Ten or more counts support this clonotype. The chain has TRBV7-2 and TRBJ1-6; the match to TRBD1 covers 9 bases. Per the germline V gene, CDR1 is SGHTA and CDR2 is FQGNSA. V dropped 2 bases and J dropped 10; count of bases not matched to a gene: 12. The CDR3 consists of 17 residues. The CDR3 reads CASSLTGQGILRSPLHF. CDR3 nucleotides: TGTGCCAGCAGCTTAACGGGACAGGGAATTCTACGGTCACCCCTCCACTTT.

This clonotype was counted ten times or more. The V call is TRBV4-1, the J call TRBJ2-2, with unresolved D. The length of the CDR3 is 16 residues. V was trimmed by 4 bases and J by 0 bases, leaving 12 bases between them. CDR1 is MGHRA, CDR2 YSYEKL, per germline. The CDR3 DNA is TGCGCCAGCAGCCCCCTAGGGCGAACGAACACCGGGGAGCTGTTTTTT. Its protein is CASSPLGRTNTGELFF.

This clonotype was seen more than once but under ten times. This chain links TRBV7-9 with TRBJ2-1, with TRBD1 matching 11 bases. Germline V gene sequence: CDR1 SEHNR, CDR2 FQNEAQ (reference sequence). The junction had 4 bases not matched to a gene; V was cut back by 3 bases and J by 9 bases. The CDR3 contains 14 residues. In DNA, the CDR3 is TGTGCCAGCAGCTTCCCGGGACAGGGGGGTGAGCAGTTCTTC. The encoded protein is CASSFPGQGGEQFF. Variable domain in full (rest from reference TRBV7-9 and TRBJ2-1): DTGVSQNPRHKITKRGQNVTFRCDPISEHNRLYWYRQTLGQGPEFLTYFQNEAQLEKSRLLSDRFSAERPKGSFSTLEIQRTEQGDSAMYLCASSFPGQGGEQFFGPGTRLTVL.

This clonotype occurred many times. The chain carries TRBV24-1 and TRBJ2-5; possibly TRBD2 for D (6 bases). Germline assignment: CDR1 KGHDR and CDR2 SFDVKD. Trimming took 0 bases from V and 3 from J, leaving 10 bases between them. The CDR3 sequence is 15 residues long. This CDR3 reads CATSDLLSGKETQYF. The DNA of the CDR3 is TGTGCCACCAGTGATTTGCTTAGCGGAAAAGAGACCCAGTACTTC.

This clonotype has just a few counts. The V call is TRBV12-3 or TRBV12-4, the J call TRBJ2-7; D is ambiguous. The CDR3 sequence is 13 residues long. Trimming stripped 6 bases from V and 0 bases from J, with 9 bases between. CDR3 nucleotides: TGTGCCAGCAGACAAACAGACTCCTACGAGCAGTACTTC. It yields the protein CASRQTDSYEQYF.

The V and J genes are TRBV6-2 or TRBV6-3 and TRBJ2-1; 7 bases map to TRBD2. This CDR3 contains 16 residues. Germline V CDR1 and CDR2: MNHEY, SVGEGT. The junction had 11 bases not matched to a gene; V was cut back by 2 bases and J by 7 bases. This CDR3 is CASSYGRWEGRNEQFF. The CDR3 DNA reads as TGTGCCAGCAGTTACGGAAGGTGGGAGGGCCGGAATGAGCAGTTCTTC.

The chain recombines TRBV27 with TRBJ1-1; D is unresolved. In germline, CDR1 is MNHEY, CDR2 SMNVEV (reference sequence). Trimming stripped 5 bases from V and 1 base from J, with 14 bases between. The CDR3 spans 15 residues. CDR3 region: CASSTAVVGNTEAFF. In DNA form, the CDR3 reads TGTGCCAGCAGTACGGCGGTGGTCGGGAACACTGAAGCTTTCTTT.

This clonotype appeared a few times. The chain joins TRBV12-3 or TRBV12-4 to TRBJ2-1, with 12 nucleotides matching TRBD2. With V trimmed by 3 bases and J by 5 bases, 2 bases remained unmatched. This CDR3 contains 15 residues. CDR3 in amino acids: CASSFGLAGNNEQFF. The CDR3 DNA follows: TGTGCCAGCAGTTTCGGACTAGCGGGAAACAATGAGCAGTTCTTC.

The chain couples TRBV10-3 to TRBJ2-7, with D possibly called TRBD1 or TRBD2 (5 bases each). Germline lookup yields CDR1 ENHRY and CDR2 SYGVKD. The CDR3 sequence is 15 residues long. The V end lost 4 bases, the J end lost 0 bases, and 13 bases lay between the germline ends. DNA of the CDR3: TGTGCCATCAGTGGGATTGAGGGGACCTCCTACGAGCAGTACTTC. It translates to CAISGIEGTSYEQYF.

The CDR3 region has the DNA TGTGCCAGCAGTTACGCAAACCTCGGGTCACCCCTCCACTTT. Protein: CASSYANLGSPLHF. The chain uses TRBV6-5 and TRBJ1-6; D remains ambiguous. Looked up from germline, CDR1 is MNHEY and CDR2 is SVGAGI. The length of the CDR3 is 14 residues. Trimming took off 2 bases at V and 10 bases at J, with 12 bases between the two ends.